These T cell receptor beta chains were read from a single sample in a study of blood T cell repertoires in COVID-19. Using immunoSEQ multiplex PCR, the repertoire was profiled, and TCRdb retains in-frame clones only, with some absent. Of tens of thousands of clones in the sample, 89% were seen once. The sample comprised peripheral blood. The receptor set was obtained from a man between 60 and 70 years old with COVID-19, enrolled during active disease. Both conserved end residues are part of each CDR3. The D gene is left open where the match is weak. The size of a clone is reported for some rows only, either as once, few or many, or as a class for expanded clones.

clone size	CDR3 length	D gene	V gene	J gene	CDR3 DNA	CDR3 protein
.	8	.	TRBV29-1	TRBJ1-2	TGCAGCGTCAATGGCTACACCTTC	CSVNGYTF
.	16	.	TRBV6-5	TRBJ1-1	TGTGCCAGCAGTTACGTTTATTGGACAGATAACACTGAAGCTTTCTTT	CASSYVYWTDNTEAFF
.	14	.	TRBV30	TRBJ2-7	TGTGCCTGGAGTCTATGGACAGACGCCTACGAGCAGTACTTC	CAWSLWTDAYEQYF
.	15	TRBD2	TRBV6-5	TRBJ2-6	TGTGCCAGCAGTTCGCGGGGGTCTGGGGCCAACGTCCTGACTTTC	CASSSRGSGANVLTF
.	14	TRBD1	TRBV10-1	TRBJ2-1	TGCGCCAGCAGTGACCCGACAGGGAAGGGCGAGCAGTTCTTC	CASSDPTGKGEQFF
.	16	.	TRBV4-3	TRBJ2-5	TGCGCCAGCAGCCAAGAGACAGGGTGGAGGGAAGAGACCCAGTACTTC	CASSQETGWREETQYF
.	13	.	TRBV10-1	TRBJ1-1	TGCGCCAGCAGTCCTTTTCCGGAGTCTGAAGCTTTCTTT	CASSPFPESEAFF
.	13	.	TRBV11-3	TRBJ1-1	TGTGCCAGCAGCTCGACAGAGAACACTGAAGCTTTCTTT	CASSSTENTEAFF
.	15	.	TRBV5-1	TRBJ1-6	TGCGCCAGCAGCTTGCCAGGGGAGGGGAATTCACCCCTCCACTTT	CASSLPGEGNSPLHF
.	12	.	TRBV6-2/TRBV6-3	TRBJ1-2	TGTGCCAGCAGTTACTTTATCAGGGACTACACCTTC	CASSYFIRDYTF
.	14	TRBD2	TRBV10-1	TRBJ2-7	TGCGCCAGCAGTCCAGCGGGAGGATTCTACGAGCAGTACTTC	CASSPAGGFYEQYF
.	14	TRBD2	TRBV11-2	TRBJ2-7	TGTGCCAGCAGCACTCGGACTAGCGGGGACGAGCAGTACTTC	CASSTRTSGDEQYF
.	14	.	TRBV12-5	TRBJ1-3	TGTGCTAGTGGTCCCCGCGGTTCTGGAAACACCATATATTTT	CASGPRGSGNTIYF
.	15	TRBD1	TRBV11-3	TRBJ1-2	TGTGCCAGCAGCAAGGGGGGACAGGGATTGGAAGGCTACACCTTC	CASSKGGQGLEGYTF
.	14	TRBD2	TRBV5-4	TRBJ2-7	TGTGCCAGCAGCTTTCGTGCGGGAGCTTACGAGCAGTACTTC	CASSFRAGAYEQYF
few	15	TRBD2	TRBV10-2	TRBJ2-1	TGCGCCAGCGAAACGGGACTAGCGGGGAACAATGAGCAGTTCTTC	CASETGLAGNNEQFF
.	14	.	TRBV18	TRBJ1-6	TGTGCCAGCTCACCGGGGGGAGATGGTTCACCCCTCCACTTT	CASSPGGDGSPLHF
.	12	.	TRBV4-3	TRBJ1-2	TGCGCCAGCAGCCACACAGGATATGGCTACACCTTC	CASSHTGYGYTF
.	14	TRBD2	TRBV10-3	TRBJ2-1	TGTGCCATCAGTGACCTGGGACTAAACAATGAGCAGTTCTTC	CAISDLGLNNEQFF
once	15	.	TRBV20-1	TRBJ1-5	TGCAGTGCCAGTCTCACAGGGTCTGGGAATCAGCCCCAGCATTTT	CSASLTGSGNQPQHF
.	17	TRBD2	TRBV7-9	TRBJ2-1	TGTGCCAGCAGCCCAATTGGTAGTCTAGCGGCCTATAGTGAGCAGTTCTTC	CASSPIGSLAAYSEQFF
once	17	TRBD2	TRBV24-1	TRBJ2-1	TGTGCCACCAGTGATCCGGAGCGGGAGAGGTCCTACAATGAGCAGTTCTTC	CATSDPERERSYNEQFF
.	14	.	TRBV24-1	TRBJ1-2	TGTGCCACCAGCGATACAGGGAACTTCTATGGCTACACCTTC	CATSDTGNFYGYTF
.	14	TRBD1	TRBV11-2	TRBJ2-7	TGTGCCAGCAGCTTGGGGACAGTCTCCTACGAGCAGTACTTC	CASSLGTVSYEQYF
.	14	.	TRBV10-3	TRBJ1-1	TGTGCCATCAGTGAGCTAGACAGGAACACTGAAGCTTTCTTT	CAISELDRNTEAFF
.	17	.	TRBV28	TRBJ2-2	TGTGCCAGCAGTCCAACGAGGTACTCTGGAAACACCGGGGAGCTGTTTTTT	CASSPTRYSGNTGELFF
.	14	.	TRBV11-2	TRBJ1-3	TGTGCCAGCAGCTGGACAGACTCTGGAAACACCATATATTTT	CASSWTDSGNTIYF
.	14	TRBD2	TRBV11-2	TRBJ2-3	TGTGCCAGCAGCCCACTAGCGGGAAGAGATACGCAGTATTTT	CASSPLAGRDTQYF
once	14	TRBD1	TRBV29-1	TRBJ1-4	TGCAGCGTCACCAGGGGGCCGGCTAATGAAAAACTGTTTTTT	CSVTRGPANEKLFF
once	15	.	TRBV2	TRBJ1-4	TGTGCCAGCAGTCCACAGGGAACTCGACATGAAAAACTGTTTTTT	CASSPQGTRHEKLFF
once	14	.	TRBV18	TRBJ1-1	TGTGCCAGCTCGGCCGGGAGACAGAACACTGAAGCTTTCTTT	CASSAGRQNTEAFF
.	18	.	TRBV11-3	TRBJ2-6	TGTGCCAGCACCCCTCCGGGACAAGGATCGTCTGGGGCCAACGTCCTGACTTTC	CASTPPGQGSSGANVLTF
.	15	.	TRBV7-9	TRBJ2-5	TGTGCCAGCAGCTTCCCGACAGGCGGTTGGGAGACCCAGTACTTC	CASSFPTGGWETQYF
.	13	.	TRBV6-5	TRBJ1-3	TGTGCCAGCAGTTACTCTACCGGTAGCACCATATATTTT	CASSYSTGSTIYF
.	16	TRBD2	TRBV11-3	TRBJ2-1	TGTGCCAGCAGCAGAGTAATACTAGCGGGAGTGGGTGAGCAGTTCTTC	CASSRVILAGVGEQFF
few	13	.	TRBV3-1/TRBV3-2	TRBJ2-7	TGTGCCAGCAGCCAAGATACGGCTAGCGAGCAGTACTTC	CASSQDTASEQYF
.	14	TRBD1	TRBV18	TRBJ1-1	TGTGCCAGCTCACCACCGACAGGGAAAACTGAAGCTTTCTTT	CASSPPTGKTEAFF